This T cell receptor (beta chain) was captured by sequencing in a study of cytomegalovirus exposure and HLA in healthy donors. Use of 60 Vbeta and 13 Jbeta primers characterized the PCR. Measured with immunoSEQ multiplex PCR; TCRdb has only the in-frame clones, and not every one. Of under 300,000 clones in the sample, approximately 70% were seen once. Germline V gives CDR1 MGHDK, CDR2 SYGVNS. V gave up 5 bases and J gave up 0 bases; unmatched junction bases: 9. This CDR3 has 18 residues. The TCR originated in a female donor in good health and CMV-seronegative. This chain joins TRBV25-1 and TRBJ2-1, with TRBD2 matching 11 bases. Sequenced material: PBMCs. The CDR3 region is CASSPPGLAAPSYNEQFF. The CDR3 nucleotides read TGTGCCAGCAGTCCCCCGGGACTAGCGGCTCCCTCCTACAATGAGCAGTTCTTC.